This T cell receptor (beta chain) was sequenced in a study of breast tumors, draining lymph nodes, adjacent tissues. The lymph nodes were axillary draining lymph nodes from breast cancer patients. The germline gives CDR1 GTSNPN, CDR2 SVGIG (reference sequence). The CDR3 runs 13 residues. The V end was cut by 0 bases, the J end by 6 bases, with 9 bases between. A single record per CDR3 protein comes from TCRdb applying MiXCR to the multiplex PCR reads. The data contain about 270,000 distinct CDR3 sequences, about 33% of them singletons. The clonotype comes from a female donor with breast cancer. Some clones in this sample may be carry-over from other donors' samples. Sequenced material: axillary lymph node tissue. The chain uses TRBV30 and TRBJ2-1; the D is unclear. The CDR3 loop reads CAWSVLLINEQFF. The CDR3 coding sequence is TGTGCCTGGAGTGTACTCCTCATCAATGAGCAGTTCTTC.